The 27 T cell receptor beta chains given below trace back to one sample, sequenced in a study of blood T cell repertoires in COVID-19. TCRdb's copy holds only in-frame clones and misses some; the assay was immunoSEQ multiplex PCR. Here the sample spans under 200,000 clones, nearly 90% being singletons. Sequencing was performed on peripheral blood. Every receptor here comes from a man in his sixties with active or convalescent COVID-19.

As concerns this clone: The sample carries other DNA sequences with the same CDR3. The J gene is TRBJ1-2, the V gene TRBV7-2; possibly TRBD1 for D (6 bases). CDR1 and CDR2 (germline): SGHTA, FQGNSA. V lost 0 bases, J lost 7 bases, and 9 bases lay in between. The CDR3 runs 13 residues. The CDR3 coding sequence is TGTGCCAGCAGCTTAGCGCTCAGGGGTGGCTACACCTTC. It yields the protein CASSLALRGGYTF.

This clone has more than one count but fewer than ten. The chain employs TRBV6-5 and TRBJ2-2, with 7 bases fitting TRBD1. This CDR3 comprises 15 residues. Trimming took 6 bases from V and 1 from J; bases not matched to a gene: 5. Germline CDR1 and CDR2: MNHEY and SVGAGI. CDR3 sequence (DNA): TGTGCCAGCAGAACGGGACAGCAGAACACCGGGGAGCTGTTTTTT. Protein product: CASRTGQQNTGELFF.

This rearrangement joins TRBV28 to TRBJ1-6; D is undetermined. CDR3 length equals 15 residues. The V end lost 6 bases, the J end lost 6 bases, and 15 bases lay between the germline ends. Germline values: CDR1 MDHEN, CDR2 SYDVKM. The CDR3 DNA reads as TGTGCCAGCAGATTGACCGGGAACACTAATTCACCCCTCCACTTT. It yields the protein CASRLTGNTNSPLHF.

This rearrangement joins TRBV19 to TRBJ1-5; D is unresolved. V was clipped by 6 bases and J by 5 bases, with 20 bases between them. CDR3 length: 16 residues. Germline V gene data show CDR1 as LNHDA and CDR2 as SQIVND (reference sequence). The CDR3 protein is CASRVSRGLSDQPQHF. Here the CDR3 DNA reads TGTGCCAGTAGGGTGTCCCGAGGGTTGAGCGATCAGCCCCAGCATTTT.

This chain uses TRBV7-9 with TRBJ1-2; TRBD1 matches 7 bases. Trimming cost V 3 bases and J 5 bases; bases outside gene matches: 6. The CDR3 spans 14 residues. Germline CDR1 and CDR2: SEHNR and FQNEAQ (reference sequence). The CDR3 DNA reads as TGTGCCAGCAGCTTCGGGACAGCGGATTATGGCTACACCTTC. Its protein is CASSFGTADYGYTF.

This chain links TRBV7-6 with TRBJ1-1, with D unresolved. This CDR3 is built from 13 residues. Trimming removed 1 base from V and 1 base from J, with 4 bases in between. CDR1 is SGHVS, CDR2 FNYEAQ, per germline. DNA for the CDR3: TGTGCCAGCAGCTTAGGAGCGAACACTGAAGCTTTCTTT. This encodes CASSLGANTEAFF.

This clone showed up just once. V is TRBV7-9 and J is TRBJ1-2; D gene ambiguous. The CDR3 runs to 15 residues. V was clipped by 1 base and J by 7 bases, with 16 bases between them. From germline, CDR1 is SEHNR and CDR2 FQNEAQ (reference sequence). This chain's CDR3 is CASSLVGRLMAGYTF. CDR3 DNA: TGTGCCAGCAGCTTAGTTGGCAGGCTGATGGCTGGCTACACCTTC.

This chain connects TRBV4-2 to TRBJ2-6; TRBD2 matches 10 bases. This CDR3 is 18 amino acids long. Germline CDR1 is LGHNA and CDR2 is YNFKEQ. The ends lost 4 bases at V and 2 bases at J; junction bases unmatched: 8. The CDR3 region is CASSPYQRGGPGANVLTF. The CDR3, as DNA: TGTGCCAGCAGCCCGTACCAGCGGGGGGGCCCTGGGGCCAACGTCCTGACTTTC.

The chain joins TRBV5-1 to TRBJ1-1, with a tentative D call TRBD1 (5 bases). The germline gives CDR1 SGHRS, CDR2 YFSETQ. This CDR3 is built from 15 residues. The V end lost 2 bases, the J end lost 2 bases, and 13 bases lay between the germline ends. Here the CDR3 DNA reads TGCGCCAGCAGCTTTTCGGGGGGAAGCAACACTGAAGCTTTCTTT. Translated, it gives CASSFSGGSNTEAFF.

This clone came up once. The chain employs TRBV5-1 and TRBJ1-2, with D possibly matching TRBD1 (6 bases). Germline loops: CDR1 SGHRS, CDR2 YFSETQ. V was trimmed by 0 bases and J by 6 bases, leaving 18 bases between them. The CDR3 is 16 residues long. The CDR3 reads CASSLVVSGDGHGYTF. CDR3 coding DNA: TGCGCCAGCAGCTTGGTAGTCTCAGGGGACGGGCATGGCTACACCTTC.

This clone was seen only a few times. This chain connects TRBV4-1 to TRBJ1-1; 8 bases are a match to TRBD1. The V and J ends lost 4 bases and 0 bases, in that order; junction bases with no gene match: 13. Germline V CDR1 and CDR2: MGHRA, YSYEKL. The length of the CDR3 is 18 residues. CDR3 DNA: TGCGCCAGCAGCCCAAGCCACGGGACAGGCGGGATGAACACTGAAGCTTTCTTT. This sequence encodes CASSPSHGTGGMNTEAFF.

This sequence joins TRBV5-1 and TRBJ2-7, with TRBD2 matching 9 bases. Germline loops: CDR1 SGHRS, CDR2 YFSETQ. The CDR3 has 14 residues. V gave up 1 base and J gave up 5 bases; unmatched junction bases: 4. CDR3 in amino acids: CASSLLAGGHEQYF. In DNA form, the CDR3 reads TGCGCCAGCAGCTTGTTGGCGGGGGGGCACGAGCAGTACTTC.

In this sample, this clone turned up once. The rearrangement uses TRBV20-1 and TRBJ1-4; D is possibly TRBD1 (6 bases). The V gene lost 5 bases and the J gene lost 8 bases, with 9 bases spanning the gap. CDR3 length equals 11 residues. Germline values: CDR1 DFQATT, CDR2 SNEGSKA (reference sequence). CDR3 in amino acids: CSAWGREKLFF. The CDR3 DNA reads TGCAGTGCTTGGGGGCGGGAAAAACTGTTTTTT.

This clone was seen a single time. In DNA, the CDR3 is TGCGCCAGCAGCCAATTCCCCGAGACAGGCCCCTACGAGCAGTACTTC. Its protein product is CASSQFPETGPYEQYF. The chain has TRBV4-1 and TRBJ2-7; D might be TRBD1 (6 bases). This CDR3 spans 16 amino acids. V gave up 2 bases and J gave up 2 bases, with 16 bases separating them. Germline V CDR1 and CDR2: MGHRA, YSYEKL.

J is TRBJ2-1 and V is TRBV6-2 or TRBV6-3; a weak D match, TRBD1 (6 bases). The germline CDR1 and CDR2 sequences are MNHEY and SVGEGT. This CDR3 comprises 16 residues. Trimming stripped 1 base from V and 7 bases from J, with 17 bases between. CDR3 nucleotides: TGTGCCAGCAGTTACTTGGCCACCAACAGGGATAATGAGCAGTTCTTC. Protein: CASSYLATNRDNEQFF.

The chain couples TRBV3-1 (or the pseudogene TRBV3-2) to TRBJ1-1, with 7 positions matching TRBD1. Trimming removed 3 bases from V and 8 bases from J; junction bases left unmatched: 6. The CDR3 has 13 residues. CDR1 LGHDT and CDR2 YNNKEL come from the germline V gene (reference sequence). The DNA for the CDR3 is TGTGCCAGCAGCCAGACAGGGATTCTAGAAGCTTTCTTT. This sequence encodes CASSQTGILEAFF.

This sequence joins TRBV7-6 and TRBJ2-7; TRBD2 agrees at 9 bases. Trimming at V came to 7 bases and at J to 3 bases, leaving 10 bases not matched to a gene. Germline V gives CDR1 SGHVS, CDR2 FNYEAQ. The CDR3 runs to 15 residues. The CDR3 DNA reads as TGTGCCAGCACCCTGGGAGCGGGAGGTAACTACGAGCAGTACTTC. Amino acids: CASTLGAGGNYEQYF.

This clone was counted only a few times. The chain is built from TRBV9 and TRBJ1-1, with TRBD1 identical over 7 bases. The CDR3 contains 16 residues. Germline V CDR1 and CDR2: SGDLS, YYNGEE. V lost 2 bases, J lost 2 bases, and 9 bases stayed unmatched. In DNA, the CDR3 is TGTGCCAGCAGCGTCACCGGGACAGAGACTAACACTGAAGCTTTCTTT. Translating it yields CASSVTGTETNTEAFF. Variable domain in full (rest from reference TRBV9 and TRBJ1-1): DSGVTQTPKHLITATGQRVTLRCSPRSGDLSVYWYQQSLDQGLQFLIQYYNGEERAKGNILERFSAQQFPDLHSELNLSSLELGDSALYFCASSVTGTETNTEAFFGQGTRLTVV.

CDR3 sequence (DNA): TGTGCCAGTAGGCGGGAAACTAATGAAAAACTGTTTTTT. Amino acid sequence: CASRRETNEKLFF. This chain connects TRBV19 to TRBJ1-4; no firm D call. The V end lost 6 bases, the J end lost 1 base, and 6 bases lay between the germline ends. This CDR3 contains 13 residues. Germline-derived CDR1 and CDR2 are LNHDA and SQIVND (reference sequence).

The chain joins TRBV6-1 to TRBJ1-2; no reliable D call. CDR3 length: 11 amino acids. With 3 bases removed from V and 13 bases from J, the gap between germline ends came to 12 bases. Germline V lookup: CDR1 MNHNS, CDR2 SASEGT. The CDR3 reads CASSDLSVCTF. The DNA for the CDR3 is TGTGCCAGCAGTGATTTGTCAGTTTGCACCTTC.

This chain connects TRBV3-1 (or the pseudogene TRBV3-2) to TRBJ2-5, with 9 nucleotides matching TRBD1. V was clipped by 4 bases and J by 4 bases; unmatched bases: 7. The CDR3 is 15 amino acids. The germline CDR1 and CDR2 sequences are LGHDT and YNNKEL (reference sequence). The CDR3 is CASSPGQGLLETQYF. The DNA for the CDR3 is TGTGCCAGCAGCCCAGGACAGGGGTTATTAGAGACCCAGTACTTC.

In DNA form, the CDR3 reads TGTGCCACCAGTGATCCGGCACAGGGGGCTGGAAACACCATATATTTT. It codes for CATSDPAQGAGNTIYF. V gene TRBV24-1 combines with J gene TRBJ1-3; TRBD1 matches 8 bases. CDR3 length: 16 amino acids. The trim removed 3 bases at V and 2 bases at J, leaving 5 bases unmatched. The V gene's germline CDR1 is KGHDR and CDR2 SFDVKD.

The chain carries TRBV5-1 and TRBJ1-6; the match to TRBD1 covers 7 bases. This CDR3 has 14 amino acids. V shed 5 bases, J shed 7 bases, and the junction held 6 bases outside the gene matches. CDR1 and CDR2 (germline): SGHRS, YFSETQ. The DNA of the CDR3 is TGCGCCAGCAGTCCGGGACAGCGGAATTCACCCCTCCACTTT. It encodes CASSPGQRNSPLHF.

This clone was recorded a few times. V gene TRBV6-4 combines with J gene TRBJ2-3, with D perhaps matching TRBD1 (8 bases). Trimming cost V 5 bases and J 5 bases, with 17 bases left between them. CDR3 length: 15 residues. CDR1 and CDR2 from the germline V gene are MRHNA and SNTAGT. CDR3 sequence reads: CASSPTGGGIDTQYF. CDR3 nucleotides: TGTGCCAGCAGTCCCACAGGGGGAGGGATAGATACGCAGTATTTT.

The gene calls are TRBV25-1 and TRBJ1-4, with D possibly matching TRBD1 (5 bases). Trimming shortened V by 2 bases and J by 6 bases, and 13 bases separated the two germline ends. The germline gives CDR1 MGHDK, CDR2 SYGVNS. The CDR3 consists of 15 residues. CDR3 coding DNA: TGTGCCAGCAGTGAAGCGGGGCGGGGGGATGAAAAACTGTTTTTT. Encoded protein: CASSEAGRGDEKLFF.

The rearrangement uses TRBV18 and TRBJ2-5; 7 bases map to TRBD2. The CDR3 length is 18 residues. CDR1 and CDR2 (germline): KGHSH, LQKENI. The V and J ends lost 3 bases and 5 bases, in that order; junction bases with no gene match: 18. The CDR3 loop reads CASSPFRGGGTLMETQYF. CDR3 coding DNA: TGTGCCAGCTCACCCTTCCGCGGGGGTGGTACATTGATGGAGACCCAGTACTTC.

The chain uses TRBV6-5 and TRBJ1-2, with unresolved D. The CDR3 is 15 amino acids. The V gene's germline CDR1 is MNHEY and CDR2 SVGAGI. The germline V and J ends were trimmed by 5 bases and 4 bases, with 17 bases remaining between them. The CDR3 loop is CASSPGMGIGYGYTF. CDR3 DNA: TGTGCCAGCAGTCCCGGGATGGGAATCGGCTATGGCTACACCTTC.